This note documents a single T cell receptor beta chain sequence. These data originate in a study of blood T cell repertoires in COVID-19. Study-level background: Researchers got acute and convalescent COVID-19 samples from the United States, Italy and Spain. The analysed material was cDNA or gDNA that came from T cells, B-cell-depleted T cells, or PBMCs.

Profiled with immunoSEQ multiplex PCR; TCRdb holds only in-frame clones, not every one. The sample has some 450,000 clones; roughly 90% are singletons. V lost 3 bases to trimming and J lost 4 bases; unmatched junction nucleotides: 4. The CDR3 runs 15 residues. The V gene's germline CDR1 is SGHRS and CDR2 YFSETQ. J is TRBJ2-6 and V is TRBV5-1; 7 bases are a match to TRBD1. Sample: peripheral blood. This sequence originates from a man between 18 and 29 years old with COVID-19, enrolled during active disease. Written as DNA, the CDR3 is TGCGCCAGCAGCTCGACAGGGCCCGGGGCCAACGTCCTGACTTTC. This sequence encodes CASSSTGPGANVLTF.